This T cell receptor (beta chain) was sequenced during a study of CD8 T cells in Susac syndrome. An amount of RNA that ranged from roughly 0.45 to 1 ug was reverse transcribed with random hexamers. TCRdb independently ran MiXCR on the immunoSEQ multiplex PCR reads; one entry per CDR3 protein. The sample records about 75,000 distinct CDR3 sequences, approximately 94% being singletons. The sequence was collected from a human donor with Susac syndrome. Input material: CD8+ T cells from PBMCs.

The CDR3 DNA sequence: TGTGCCAGCAGCCAAGAGAGAGCAGCGGGGGGTTACCAAGAGACCCAGTACTTC. Encoded protein: CASSQERAAGGYQETQYF. V gene TRBV14 combines with J gene TRBJ2-5; 9 bases fit TRBD2. The germline gives CDR1 SGHDN, CDR2 FVKESK. The V segment lost 0 bases and the J segment 0 bases; nucleotides outside the gene matches: 8. The CDR3 loop spans 18 amino acids.